Each of the 6 T cell receptor beta chains below was sequenced from the same sample in a study of blood T cells in healthy people across ages. A second PCR of roughly 7 to 11 cycles used a sample-barcoded 5' primer and a J-beta primer mix. A single record per CDR3 protein comes from TCRdb applying MiXCR to the 5' RACE reads. Of some 1.7 million distinct CDR3 sequences in the sample, under 30% are singletons; the top ten hold roughly 8%. The sequenced sample was blood. These receptors all come from a woman aged 25 to 45 in good health.

This clonotype was seen ten or more times. J is TRBJ2-3 and V is TRBV4-3, with 11 bases lining up with TRBD2. The CDR3 length is 18 residues. Germline-derived CDR1 and CDR2 are LGHNA and YSLEER. The V gene end was trimmed by 0 bases and the J gene end by 5 bases; junction bases not matched to a gene: 10. As DNA, the CDR3 is TGCGCCAGCAGCCAAGAAGGGCTAGCGGGAGGAAAAAGAGATACGCAGTATTTT. Protein: CASSQEGLAGGKRDTQYF.

Ten or more counts support this clonotype. The V call is TRBV10-3, the J call TRBJ2-1; D unresolved. The CDR3 has 14 residues. V shed 2 bases and J shed 8 bases, with 13 bases lying between them. Germline V gene sequence: CDR1 ENHRY, CDR2 SYGVKD. The CDR3 DNA reads TGTGCCATCAGTGAGGCGGTCAGATACGATGAGCAGTTCTTC. Translation gives CAISEAVRYDEQFF.

This clonotype appeared a few times. The chain joins TRBV5-5 to TRBJ1-6; no definite D call. The CDR3 is made up of 15 amino acids. The V and J ends lost 0 bases and 10 bases respectively, with 14 bases between them. The germline V gene has CDR1 SGHKS and CDR2 YYEKEE (reference sequence). CDR3 in amino acids: CASSLGNPGSSPLHF. Here the CDR3 DNA reads TGTGCCAGCAGCTTGGGAAACCCGGGATCGTCACCCCTCCACTTT.

This clonotype has just a few counts. A much larger clone lies a single base off, so this may be a read error. The chain couples TRBV5-1 to TRBJ2-4; unclear D gene. The J call may be wrong; the DNA end is better matched by TRBJ2-7. Germline V gene sequence: CDR1 SGHRS, CDR2 YFSETQ. The CDR3 extends over 14 amino acids. The CDR3 spells CASSLSLPGREQYF. In nucleotides, the CDR3 is TGCGCCAGCAGCTTGAGTTTGCCAGGTCGCGAGCAGTACTTC.

The V call is TRBV5-1, the J call TRBJ1-1, with 7 bases that match TRBD1. The trim removed 1 base at V and 5 bases at J, leaving 5 bases unmatched. CDR1 and CDR2 from the germline V gene are SGHRS and YFSETQ. This CDR3 is built from 14 residues. The CDR3 sequence is CASSLTGERTEAFF. The CDR3 DNA sequence: TGCGCCAGCAGCTTGACAGGGGAGAGGACTGAAGCTTTCTTT.

The rearrangement joins TRBV12-3 or TRBV12-4 to TRBJ2-2, with 7 bases aligning to TRBD2. The CDR3 extends over 12 amino acids. Losses at the gene ends were 5 bases for V and 7 bases for J; bases not matched to a gene: 1. CDR3 sequence: CASSREVGELFF. The CDR3 nucleotides are TGTGCCAGCAGTCGGGAGGTCGGGGAGCTGTTTTTT.